The clone carrying this T cell receptor (beta chain) turned up a few times. What it binds is unknown. This entry is derived from a study of T cells in Graves' hyperthyroidism and ophthalmopathy. Study outcomes and limitations: Also found in blood were most expanded thyroid clonotypes above 0.001.

The CDR3 consists of 14 residues. Germline V gene sequence: CDR1 SEHNR, CDR2 FQNEAQ (reference sequence). The trim removed 5 bases at V and 9 bases at J, leaving 7 bases unmatched. Graves' hyperthyroidism was deemed stable absent ophthalmopathy progression within 18 months. Diagnoses were made from clinical symptoms, serum measures (thyroxine and TRAb), thyroid ultrasound and orbital computed tomography. TCR beta CDR3 regions were amplified from RNA transcripts. The HTBI primer set drove a first-round RT-PCR of the TCR CDR3. One entry per CDR3 protein, called by TCRdb with MiXCR from the multiplex PCR reads. Counted here are about 700,000 distinct CDR3 sequences, approximately 15% occurring once; the ten biggest clones make up 10%.

Sequences were obtained from blood. The rearrangement joins TRBV7-9 to TRBJ2-1; the match to TRBD2 covers 10 bases. The receptor was isolated from a young woman with Graves' hyperthyroidism. CDR3 in DNA: TGTGCCAGCAGCAGTAGCGGGAGGAACGGTGAGCAGTTCTTC. Translation gives CASSSSGRNGEQFF. Looking up the rest from reference TRBV7-9 and TRBJ2-1 gives the full variable domain: DTGVSQNPRHKITKRGQNVTFRCDPISEHNRLYWYRQTLGQGPEFLTYFQNEAQLEKSRLLSDRFSAERPKGSFSTLEIQRTEQGDSAMYLCASSSSGRNGEQFFGPGTRLTVL.